This entry describes one T cell receptor beta chain. These data are taken from a study of CD8+CD57+ T cells in acquired aplastic anemia. All sequencing subjects had displayed CD8+CD57+ cell expansion on flow cytometry. For CDR3 and TCR beta VDJ profiling, genomic DNA was the template used. TCRdb itself ran the reads through MiXCR, one entry per CDR3 protein. This table has 400,000 to 600,000 distinct CDR3 sequences, more than 25% appearing once. Trimming left V 0 bases short and J 6 bases short, with 10 bases between. The CDR3 totals 15 residues. Per the germline V gene, CDR1 is KGHDR and CDR2 is SFDVKD.

V usage is TRBV24-1 and J usage is TRBJ2-2; TRBD1 or TRBD2 may be the D gene (5 bases each). The clonotype originates from a human donor with aplastic anemia. The sample was sorted CD4+, CD8+, or CD8+CD57+ T cells (not recorded which) from PBMCs. CDR3 nucleotides: TGTGCCACCAGTGATTTGGGGGCGGGTGCCGGGGAGCTGTTTTTT. Encoded protein: CATSDLGAGAGELFF.